This T cell receptor beta chain came from a study of vaccination and CD4 T cells after COVID-19. Study-wide background: With several mild cases and one severe, convalescent patients were SARS-CoV-2 positive by nasal swab PCR.

As to time point: late sampling 161 to 241 days after vaccination in three convalescent patients. Described treatment: roughly ten-day PBMC culture with coronavirus spike peptide pools or control peptides (ViraFEST assay). Researchers grew the cells for under 11 days and then pulled out CD4+ T cells by negative selection. Regarding this clonotype: Its antigen is as yet unknown.

Cultured CD4+ T-cell DNA underwent Oncomine TCR Beta short-read sequencing. TCRdb independently ran MiXCR on the PCR reads; one entry per CDR3 protein. Here the sample spans 15,000 to 20,000 distinct CDR3 sequences, 51% being singletons. This CDR3 is 14 amino acids long. Germline V gene sequence: CDR1 DFQATT, CDR2 SNEGSKA (reference sequence). Trimming pared 3 bases from V and 1 base from J, leaving 12 bases between. The sequence was obtained from a human donor who had recovered from COVID-19. This sequence joins TRBV20-1 and TRBJ1-1; D not resolved. The source was CD4+ T cells from blood, cultured in vitro, collected about 7 months after SARS-CoV-2 vaccination. This chain's CDR3 is CSARGAAGNTEAFF. The CDR3 DNA is TGCAGTGCTAGGGGAGCAGCAGGGAACACTGAAGCTTTCTTT.